Shown below are 21 T cell receptor beta chains from a single sample sequenced in a study of CD8+ T cells in alopecia areata. Extracted RNA was reverse transcribed, and the resulting cDNA served as sequencing template. Using immunoSEQ multiplex PCR, the repertoire was profiled, and TCRdb retains in-frame clones only, with some absent. The sample records 80,000 to 100,000 clones, 41% being singletons. Specimen: CD4+ T cells sorted from blood. All receptors derive from a human donor with alopecia areata.

This rearrangement joins TRBV30 to TRBJ1-4, with unresolved D. The V end lost 2 bases, the J end lost 4 bases, and 8 bases lay between the germline ends. Germline V gene data show CDR1 as GTSNPN and CDR2 as SVGIG (reference sequence). The CDR3 loop spans 13 amino acids. This CDR3 reads CAWSQDSNEKLFF. The DNA for the CDR3 is TGTGCCTGGAGTCAGGATAGTAATGAAAAACTGTTTTTT.

The chain joins TRBV28 to TRBJ2-3, with no clear D. This CDR3 is built from 12 residues. Trimming pared 5 bases from V and 6 bases from J, leaving 9 bases between. The germline CDR1 and CDR2 sequences are MDHEN and SYDVKM. The CDR3 is CASSPMRDTQYF. DNA for the CDR3: TGTGCCAGCAGTCCTATGCGGGATACGCAGTATTTT.

This chain links TRBV7-9 with TRBJ2-3, with D possibly TRBD1 on 6 matching bases. Germline CDR1 reads SEHNR; CDR2 reads FQNEAQ (reference sequence). CDR3 length: 15 residues. V gave up 3 bases and J gave up 3 bases, with 13 bases separating them. DNA for the CDR3: TGTGCCAGCAGCTTTTTGGGGGCAAGGACAGATACGCAGTATTTT. This encodes CASSFLGARTDTQYF.

This clone showed up just a few times. This rearrangement joins TRBV28 to TRBJ2-2; TRBD1 might be the D (6 bases). V was cut by 8 bases and J by 9 bases, with 16 bases left in between. CDR3 length: 13 residues. Germline CDR1 is MDHEN and CDR2 is SYDVKM. CDR3 protein: CASQSGVGRELFF. CDR3 DNA sequence: TGTGCCAGCCAGTCAGGGGTTGGCAGGGAGCTGTTTTTT.

The chain links TRBV29-1 to TRBJ2-2; no definite D call. V was clipped by 4 bases and J by 6 bases, with 12 bases between them. The CDR3 runs 13 residues. The germline CDR1 and CDR2 sequences are SQVTM and ANQGSEA. The CDR3 DNA reads as TGCAGCGTTGCTTTGTGGGGTTCCGGGGAGCTGTTTTTT. It translates to CSVALWGSGELFF.

CDR3 amino acids: CAWSNGALNYGYTF. Written as DNA, the CDR3 is TGTGCCTGGAGTAACGGGGCACTAAACTATGGCTACACCTTC. V usage is TRBV30 and J usage is TRBJ1-2, with D possibly being TRBD1 (5 bases). The V and J ends lost 2 bases and 2 bases respectively, with 12 bases between them. The length of the CDR3 is 14 residues. From germline, CDR1 is GTSNPN and CDR2 SVGIG (reference sequence).

This clone has a handful of counts. The chain combines TRBV29-1 with TRBJ2-7; the match to TRBD1 covers 8 bases. CDR3 length: 12 residues. Germline V CDR1 and CDR2: SQVTM, ANQGSEA. V was pared by 2 bases and J by 4 bases, with 1 base of the junction left unmatched. The CDR3 reads CSVEQGAYEQYF. The CDR3 DNA sequence: TGCAGCGTTGAACAGGGGGCATACGAGCAGTACTTC.

The chain has TRBV27 and TRBJ2-3, with D unresolved. CDR1 and CDR2 from the germline V gene are MNHEY and SMNVEV (reference sequence). The V end was cut by 6 bases, the J end by 0 bases, with 13 bases between. This CDR3 has 15 residues. In DNA form, the CDR3 reads TGTGCCAGCAGAGAGACTTTCTCTAGCACAGATACGCAGTATTTT. Residues: CASRETFSSTDTQYF.

This rearrangement joins TRBV6-5 to TRBJ2-7; 10 bases map to TRBD2. Germline V gene data show CDR1 as MNHEY and CDR2 as SVGAGI. The junction had 10 bases not matched to a gene; V was cut back by 5 bases and J by 6 bases. The CDR3 consists of 15 residues. The CDR3 coding sequence is TGTGCCAGCAGTCCCCCTAGCGGGAGCACCAGCGAGCAGTACTTC. Protein: CASSPPSGSTSEQYF.

This clone has only a few counts. The V gene is TRBV29-1, the J gene TRBJ1-5; 8 bases fit TRBD1. Germline trimming cut 6 bases from V and 6 bases from J; bases unmatched to any gene: 10. Germline V gene data show CDR1 as SQVTM and CDR2 as ANQGSEA. The CDR3 runs 14 residues. The DNA for the CDR3 is TGCAGCGTCTGGACAGGGATGAACGTTCAGCCCCAGCATTTT. Translation: CSVWTGMNVQPQHF. Variable domain in full (rest from reference TRBV29-1 and TRBJ1-5): SAVISQKPSRDICQRGTSLTIQCQVDSQVTMMFWYRQQPGQSLTLIATANQGSEATYESGFVIDKFPISRPNLTFSTLTVSNMSPEDSSIYLCSVWTGMNVQPQHFGDGTRLSIL.

The chain combines TRBV4-1 with TRBJ1-5, with D possibly being TRBD1 (5 bases). Trimming cost V 1 base and J 3 bases, with 10 bases left between them. This CDR3 is built from 15 residues. Germline assignment: CDR1 MGHRA and CDR2 YSYEKL. The CDR3 is CASSQVAGTNQPQHF. For the CDR3, the DNA is TGCGCCAGCAGCCAAGTCGCGGGGACCAATCAGCCCCAGCATTTT.

This clone turned up a few times. This rearrangement joins TRBV19 to TRBJ1-2; no definite D call. The V end was cut by 8 bases, the J end by 1 base, with 11 bases between. CDR1 is LNHDA, CDR2 SQIVND, per germline (reference sequence). CDR3 size: 13 residues. The CDR3 reads CASQKSRNYGYTF. The CDR3 DNA follows: TGTGCCAGTCAGAAAAGTCGTAACTATGGCTACACCTTC. Full variable domain (remainder filled in from reference TRBV19 and TRBJ1-2): DGGITQSPKYLFRKEGQNVTLSCEQNLNHDAMYWYRQDPGQGLRLIYYSQIVNDFQKGDIAEGYSVSREKKESFPLTVTSAQKNPTAFYLCASQKSRNYGYTFGSGTRLTVV.

The rearrangement joins TRBV29-1 to TRBJ2-5; no definite D call. In germline, CDR1 is SQVTM, CDR2 ANQGSEA. This CDR3 contains 12 residues. V lost 6 bases and J lost 1, with 9 bases in between. The CDR3 DNA reads as TGCAGCGTGAGCTTAGCCCAAGAGACCCAGTACTTC. Translating gives CSVSLAQETQYF.

The chain couples TRBV5-6 to TRBJ2-7, with 7 positions matching TRBD1. Trimming at V came to 1 base and at J to 1 base, leaving 5 bases not matched to a gene. This CDR3 is 15 amino acids long. Germline CDR1 SGHDT, CDR2 YYEEEE. CDR3 protein: CASSLYATGSYEQYF. In DNA form, the CDR3 reads TGTGCCAGCAGCTTGTACGCGACAGGGTCCTACGAGCAGTACTTC.

The chain links TRBV25-1 to TRBJ1-2; D ambiguous. CDR1 MGHDK and CDR2 SYGVNS come from the germline V gene. This CDR3 is built from 13 residues. V gave up 6 bases and J gave up 8 bases, with 16 bases separating them. The CDR3 bases are TGTGCCAGCAGGGGTATGGGGTTGAAAGGCTACACCTTC. This gives the protein CASRGMGLKGYTF.

This clone was seen a handful of times. The chain has TRBV25-1 and TRBJ1-6; D is unclear. Germline V gene lookup returns CDR1 MGHDK and CDR2 SYGVNS. There are 15 residues in the CDR3. The V end lost 1 base, the J end lost 7 bases, and 11 bases lay between the germline ends. CDR3 residues: CASSESEGSNSPLHF. The DNA of the CDR3 is TGTGCCAGCAGTGAATCTGAGGGATCAAATTCACCCCTCCACTTT. Full variable domain (outside the CDR3, taken from reference TRBV25-1 and TRBJ1-6): EADIYQTPRYLVIGTGKKITLECSQTMGHDKMYWYQQDPGMELHLIHYSYGVNSTEKGDLSSESTVSRIRTEHFPLTLESARPSHTSQYLCASSESEGSNSPLHFGNGTRLTVT.

The chain couples TRBV30 to TRBJ2-2; no definite D call. Per the germline V gene, CDR1 is GTSNPN and CDR2 is SVGIG (reference sequence). The V and J ends lost 2 bases and 3 bases respectively, with 7 bases between them. The CDR3 is 13 residues long. The CDR3 nucleotides read TGTGCCTGGAGTAGGGAATACACCGGGGAGCTGTTTTTT. Its protein is CAWSREYTGELFF.

The chain recombines TRBV5-1 with TRBJ1-1, with 7 bases aligning to TRBD1. V trimming: 3 bases; J trimming: 6 bases; junction bases outside the gene matches: 5. The CDR3 covers 13 residues. Germline V gene sequence: CDR1 SGHRS, CDR2 YFSETQ. For the CDR3, the DNA is TGCGCCAGCAGCTGGAAGGGGGCTTCTGAAGCTTTCTTT. Amino acids: CASSWKGASEAFF. Full variable domain (missing parts from reference TRBV5-1 and TRBJ1-1): KAGVTQTPRYLIKTRGQQVTLSCSPISGHRSVSWYQQTPGQGLQFLFEYFSETQRNKGNFPGRFSGRQFSNSRSEMNVSTLELGDSALYLCASSWKGASEAFFGQGTRLTVV.

The rearrangement uses TRBV18 and TRBJ1-5, with D unresolved. The CDR3 length is 13 residues. V lost 2 bases and J lost 3, with 5 bases in between. Germline CDR1 reads KGHSH; CDR2 reads LQKENI. Here the CDR3 DNA reads TGTGCCAGCTCACCAGGAGTCAATCAGCCCCAGCATTTT. Protein: CASSPGVNQPQHF.

This rearrangement joins TRBV28 to TRBJ1-4; TRBD1 agrees at 7 bases. The CDR3 runs 14 residues. Germline V gene data show CDR1 as MDHEN and CDR2 as SYDVKM. Trimming took 4 bases from V and 8 from J; bases not matched to a gene: 7. The CDR3 loop reads CASSSRQGGEKLFF. CDR3 coding DNA: TGTGCCAGCAGTTCCCGACAGGGTGGCGAAAAACTGTTTTTT.

This rearrangement joins TRBV6-5 to TRBJ1-6; no definite D call. Germline V gives CDR1 MNHEY, CDR2 SVGAGI. Trimming shortened V by 8 bases and J by 14 bases, and 13 bases separated the two germline ends. The CDR3 runs to 11 residues. The CDR3 nucleotides are TGTGCCAGCGGGAACCCGGGATCCCTCCACTTT. This sequence encodes CASGNPGSLHF.